The T cell receptor beta chain described here comes from a study of blood T cell repertoires in COVID-19. Assay used: immunoSEQ multiplex PCR; TCRdb lists only in-frame clones, some missing. This sample has 300,000 to 350,000 clones, with 70% to 90% found just once. Between the trimmed V and J ends, which lost 0 bases and 6 bases, there was a span of 6 bases. The CDR3 has 14 residues. Germline V CDR1 and CDR2: MNHNY, SVGAGI (reference sequence). The sample taken for sequencing was PBMCs or T cells enriched from blood (not recorded which). The chain carries TRBV6-6 and TRBJ1-6; D perhaps matches TRBD1 (6 bases). The TCR was taken from a man aged 25 to 40 who had recovered from COVID-19. CDR3 sequence reads: CASSYSQGNSPLHF. The CDR3 region has the DNA TGTGCCAGCAGTTACTCACAGGGTAATTCACCCCTCCACTTT.